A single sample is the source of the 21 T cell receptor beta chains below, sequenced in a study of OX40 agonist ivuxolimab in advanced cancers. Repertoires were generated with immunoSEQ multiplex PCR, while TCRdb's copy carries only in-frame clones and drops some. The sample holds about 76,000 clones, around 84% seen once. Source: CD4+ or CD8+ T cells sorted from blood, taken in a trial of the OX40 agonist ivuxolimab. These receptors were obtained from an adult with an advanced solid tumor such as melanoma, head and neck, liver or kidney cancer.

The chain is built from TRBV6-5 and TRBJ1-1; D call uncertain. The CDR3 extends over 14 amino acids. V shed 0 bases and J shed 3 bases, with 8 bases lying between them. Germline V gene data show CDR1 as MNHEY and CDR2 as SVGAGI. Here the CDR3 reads CASSYSQWDTEAFF. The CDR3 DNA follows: TGTGCCAGCAGTTACTCACAGTGGGACACTGAAGCTTTCTTT.

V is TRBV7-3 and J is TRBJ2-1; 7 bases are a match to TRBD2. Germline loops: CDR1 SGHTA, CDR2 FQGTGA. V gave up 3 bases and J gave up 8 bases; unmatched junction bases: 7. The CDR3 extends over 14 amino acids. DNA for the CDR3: TGTGCCAGCAGCTTCGGGACTACCCTCGATGAGCAGTTCTTC. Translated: CASSFGTTLDEQFF.

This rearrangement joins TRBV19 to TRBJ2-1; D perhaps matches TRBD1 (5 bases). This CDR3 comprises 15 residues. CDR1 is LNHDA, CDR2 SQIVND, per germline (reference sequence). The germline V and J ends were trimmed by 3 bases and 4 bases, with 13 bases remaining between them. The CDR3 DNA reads TGTGCCAGTAGTATTCAGGGAAACCTATACAATGAGCAGTTCTTC. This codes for CASSIQGNLYNEQFF. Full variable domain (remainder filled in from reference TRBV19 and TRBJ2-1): DGGITQSPKYLFRKEGQNVTLSCEQNLNHDAMYWYRQDPGQGLRLIYYSQIVNDFQKGDIAEGYSVSREKKESFPLTVTSAQKNPTAFYLCASSIQGNLYNEQFFGPGTRLTVL.

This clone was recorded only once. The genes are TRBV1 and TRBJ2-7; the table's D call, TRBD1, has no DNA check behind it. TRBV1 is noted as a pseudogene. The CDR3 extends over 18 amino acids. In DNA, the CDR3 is TGCACCAGCAGCCAACCGCCCCGAAACAGGCGACCCTCCTACGAGCAGTACTTC. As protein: CTSSQPPRNRRPSYEQYF.

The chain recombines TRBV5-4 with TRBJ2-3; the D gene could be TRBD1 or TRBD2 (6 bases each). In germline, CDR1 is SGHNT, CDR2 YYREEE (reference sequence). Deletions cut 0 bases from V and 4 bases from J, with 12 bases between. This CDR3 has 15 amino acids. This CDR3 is CASSLGRGLSDTQYF. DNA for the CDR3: TGTGCCAGCAGCTTGGGCCGGGGGCTCTCAGATACGCAGTATTTT.

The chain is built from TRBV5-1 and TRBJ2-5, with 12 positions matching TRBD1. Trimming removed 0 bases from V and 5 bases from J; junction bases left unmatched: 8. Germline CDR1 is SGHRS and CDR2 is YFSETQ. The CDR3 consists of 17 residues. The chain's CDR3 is CASSLGPGQGARETQYF. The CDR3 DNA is TGCGCCAGCAGCTTGGGTCCGGGACAGGGGGCGCGGGAGACCCAGTACTTC.

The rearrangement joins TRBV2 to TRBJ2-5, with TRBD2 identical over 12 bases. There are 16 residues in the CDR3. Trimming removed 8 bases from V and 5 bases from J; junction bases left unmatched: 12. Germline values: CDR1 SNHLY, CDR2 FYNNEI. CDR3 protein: CASRTLAGGPWETQYF. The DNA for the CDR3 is TGTGCCAGCCGAACACTAGCGGGGGGACCCTGGGAGACCCAGTACTTC. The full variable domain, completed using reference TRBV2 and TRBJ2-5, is EPEVTQTPSHQVTQMGQEVILRCVPISNHLYFYWYRQILGQKVEFLVSFYNNEISEKSEIFDDQFSVERPDGSNFTLKIRSTKLEDSAMYFCASRTLAGGPWETQYFGPGTRLLVL.

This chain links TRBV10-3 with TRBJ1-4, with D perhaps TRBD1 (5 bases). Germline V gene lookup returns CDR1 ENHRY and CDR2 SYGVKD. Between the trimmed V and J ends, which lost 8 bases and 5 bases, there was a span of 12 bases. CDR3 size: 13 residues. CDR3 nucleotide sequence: TGTGCCATCGGGGGGGTGGAGAATGAAAAACTGTTTTTT. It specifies CAIGGVENEKLFF.

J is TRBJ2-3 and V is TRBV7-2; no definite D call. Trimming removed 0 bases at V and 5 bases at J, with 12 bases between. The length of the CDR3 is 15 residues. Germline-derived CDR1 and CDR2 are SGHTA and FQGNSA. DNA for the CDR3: TGTGCCAGCAGCTTAGCCCCTCCTCGACGAGATACGCAGTATTTT. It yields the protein CASSLAPPRRDTQYF. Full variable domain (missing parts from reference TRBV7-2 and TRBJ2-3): GAGVSQSPSNKVTEKGKDVELRCDPISGHTALYWYRQSLGQGLEFLIYFQGNSAPDKSGLPSDRFSAERTGGSVSTLTIQRTQQEDSAVYLCASSLAPPRRDTQYFGPGTRLTVL.

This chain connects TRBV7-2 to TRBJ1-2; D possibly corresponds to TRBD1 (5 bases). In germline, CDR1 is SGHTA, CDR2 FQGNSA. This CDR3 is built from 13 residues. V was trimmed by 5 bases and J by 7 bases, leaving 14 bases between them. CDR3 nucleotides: TGTGCCAGCAGCAGGGGACGGGGCTCTGGCTACACCTTC. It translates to CASSRGRGSGYTF.

The CDR3 region has the DNA TGTGCCCGTACAGGGAGTTGGGACACCATATATTTT. Translating it yields CARTGSWDTIYF. This chain uses TRBV30 with TRBJ1-3; tentatively, D is TRBD1 (6 bases). Deletions cut 8 bases from V and 8 bases from J, with 16 bases between. This CDR3 is built from 12 residues. Germline V gene sequence: CDR1 GTSNPN, CDR2 SVGIG (reference sequence).

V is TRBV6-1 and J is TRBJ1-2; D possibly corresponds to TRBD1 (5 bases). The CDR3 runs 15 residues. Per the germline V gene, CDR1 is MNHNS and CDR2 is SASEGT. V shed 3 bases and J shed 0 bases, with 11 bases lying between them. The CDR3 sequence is CASSEGSGPNYGYTF. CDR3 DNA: TGTGCCAGCAGTGAGGGATCGGGACCTAACTATGGCTACACCTTC.

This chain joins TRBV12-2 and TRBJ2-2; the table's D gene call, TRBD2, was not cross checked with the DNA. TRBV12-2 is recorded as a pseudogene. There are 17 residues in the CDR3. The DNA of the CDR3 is TGTGCAAGTCGCCTCGGGACTAGCGGGGTCAACACCGGGGAGCTGTTTTTT. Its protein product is CASRLGTSGVNTGELFF.

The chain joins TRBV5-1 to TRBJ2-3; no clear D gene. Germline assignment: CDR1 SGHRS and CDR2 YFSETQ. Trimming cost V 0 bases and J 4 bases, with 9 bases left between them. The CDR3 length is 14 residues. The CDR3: CASSLDTSADTQYF. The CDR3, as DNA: TGCGCCAGCAGCTTGGATACCTCGGCAGATACGCAGTATTTT.

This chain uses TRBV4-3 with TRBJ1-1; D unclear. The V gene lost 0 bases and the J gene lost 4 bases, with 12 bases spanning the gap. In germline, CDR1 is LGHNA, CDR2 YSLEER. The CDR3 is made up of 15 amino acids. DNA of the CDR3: TGCGCCAGCAGCCAAGATGGTAAAGGGATCACTGAAGCTTTCTTT. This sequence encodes CASSQDGKGITEAFF.

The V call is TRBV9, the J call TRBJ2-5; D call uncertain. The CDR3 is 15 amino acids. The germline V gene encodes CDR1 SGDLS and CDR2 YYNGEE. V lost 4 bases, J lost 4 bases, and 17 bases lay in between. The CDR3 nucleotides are TGTGCCAGCAGCATTACGACTGAACCCCGAGAGACCCAGTACTTC. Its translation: CASSITTEPRETQYF.

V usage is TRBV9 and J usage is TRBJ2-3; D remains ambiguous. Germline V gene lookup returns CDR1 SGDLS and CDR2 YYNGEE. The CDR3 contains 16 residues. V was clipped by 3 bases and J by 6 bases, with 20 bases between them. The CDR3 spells CASSAAVIPGADTQYF. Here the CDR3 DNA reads TGTGCCAGCAGCGCCGCCGTGATACCCGGAGCTGATACGCAGTATTTT.

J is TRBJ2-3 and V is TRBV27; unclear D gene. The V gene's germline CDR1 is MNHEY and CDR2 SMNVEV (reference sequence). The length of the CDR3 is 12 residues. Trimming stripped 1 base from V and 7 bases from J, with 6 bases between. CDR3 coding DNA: TGTGCCAGCAGTTTATTTCCCCATACGCAGTATTTT. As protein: CASSLFPHTQYF.

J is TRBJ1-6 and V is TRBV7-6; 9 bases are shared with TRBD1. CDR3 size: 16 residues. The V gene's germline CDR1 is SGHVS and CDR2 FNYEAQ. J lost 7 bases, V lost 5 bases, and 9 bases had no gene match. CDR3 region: CASSLGIGTGNSPLHF. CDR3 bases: TGTGCCAGCAGCCTAGGTATTGGGACAGGGAATTCACCCCTCCACTTT.

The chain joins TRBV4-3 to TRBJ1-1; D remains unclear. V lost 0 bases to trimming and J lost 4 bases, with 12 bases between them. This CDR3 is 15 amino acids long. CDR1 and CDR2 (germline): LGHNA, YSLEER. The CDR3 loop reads CASSQEIRRGTEAFF. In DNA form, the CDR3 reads TGCGCCAGCAGCCAAGAGATACGGCGGGGCACTGAAGCTTTCTTT.

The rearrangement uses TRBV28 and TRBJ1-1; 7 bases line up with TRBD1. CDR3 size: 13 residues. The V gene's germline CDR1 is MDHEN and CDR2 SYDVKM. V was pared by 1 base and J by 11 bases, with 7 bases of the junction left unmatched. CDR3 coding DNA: TGTGCCAGCAGTTTATCAGCCTCAGGGGGGGCTTTCTTT. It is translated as CASSLSASGGAFF.